This T cell receptor (beta chain) is drawn from a study of beta chain features in type 1 diabetes. Findings and caveats of the study: Among all four CD4+ subsets, Type 1 diabetes patients had TCRB CDR3s that were moderately but significantly shorter.

Every isolated RNA sample was fully reverse transcribed, so sequencing captured expressed TCRB transcripts. Libraries were prepared by immunoSEQ multiplex PCR; TCRdb keeps only in-frame clonotypes and omits some of them. The data hold some 250,000 clones, with roughly 13% observed a single time. Turning to this clone: The antigen remains undetermined.

V lost 1 base and J 5 bases, leaving 15 bases between the germline ends. This CDR3 is 15 amino acids long. Germline V gene lookup returns CDR1 SGHRS and CDR2 YFSETQ. This clonotype was obtained from a man aged 25 to 40 with type 1 diabetes. This chain joins TRBV5-1 and TRBJ2-5; weak D call: TRBD2 (5 bases). The sequencing input was naive CD4+ T cells from blood. CDR3 sequence (DNA): TGCGCCAGCAGCTTGTCCGGGGAGCGGTGGGAGACCCAGTACTTC. It translates to CASSLSGERWETQYF.